The next 11 T cell receptor beta chains were all read from a single sample in a study of beta chain features in type 1 diabetes. Study results and limitations: Type 1 diabetes patients had TCRB CDR3s that were shorter (moderately but significantly so) in all four CD4+ subsets.

Antigen specificity for these receptors is unknown. Expressed TCRB transcripts were sequenced after all isolated RNA was converted to cDNA. Clones were sequenced by immunoSEQ multiplex PCR, and TCRdb holds only the in-frame ones, with some missing. The sample lists a few hundred thousand clones, about a fifth occurring once. Sequencing was done on a sample of naive CD4+ T cells from blood. The origin of the receptors is a woman in her forties with type 1 diabetes.

This chain uses TRBV19 with TRBJ2-5; tentative D call: TRBD1 (6 bases). In germline, CDR1 is LNHDA, CDR2 SQIVND (reference sequence). Trimming pared 5 bases from V and 1 base from J, leaving 11 bases between. The CDR3 has 14 amino acids. CDR3 in DNA: TGTGCCAGTAGTCTCCGGGACACCCAAGAGACCCAGTACTTC. Its translation: CASSLRDTQETQYF.

In DNA form, the CDR3 reads TGTGCCAGCAGCCCCGGGACACCGAACACCGGGGAGCTGTTTTTT. Translation gives CASSPGTPNTGELFF. V is TRBV9 and J is TRBJ2-2, with D possibly TRBD1 on 6 matching bases. V lost 4 bases and J lost 0, with 10 bases in between. CDR1 is SGDLS and CDR2 is YYNGEE in the germline V gene. This CDR3 region has 15 residues.

Worth noting for this clone: Other DNA sequences in this specimen translate into the identical CDR3. The chain links TRBV9 to TRBJ2-1; the D gene is possibly TRBD2 (5 bases). This CDR3 is 12 amino acids long. Germline loops: CDR1 SGDLS, CDR2 YYNGEE. The V gene lost 0 bases and the J gene lost 9 bases, with 7 bases spanning the gap. CDR3: CASSVVEGEQFF. CDR3 in DNA: TGTGCCAGCAGCGTAGTCGAGGGTGAGCAGTTCTTC.

The chain joins TRBV4-2 to TRBJ2-7, with TRBD1 identical over 9 bases. The CDR3 is made up of 15 amino acids. The V and J ends lost 1 base and 3 bases, in that order; junction bases with no gene match: 4. Germline V gene sequence: CDR1 LGHNA, CDR2 YNFKEQ. CDR3 sequence (DNA): TGTGCCAGCAGCCAAGTTCAGGGACAGGGCTACGAGCAGTACTTC. Its protein product is CASSQVQGQGYEQYF.

The chain carries TRBV2 and TRBJ1-2; 7 bases are a match to TRBD1. V lost 5 bases and J lost 4; bases outside the gene matches: 4. The CDR3 runs 13 residues. CDR1 and CDR2 (germline): SNHLY, FYNNEI. The CDR3 loop is CASSLQGSYGYTF. The CDR3 DNA sequence: TGTGCCAGCAGTTTACAGGGGAGCTATGGCTACACCTTC.

This clone was observed a handful of times. The chain joins TRBV5-1 to TRBJ1-1, with 8 positions matching TRBD1. V was clipped by 4 bases and J by 3 bases; unmatched bases: 2. The CDR3 runs 13 residues. Germline V gene sequence: CDR1 SGHRS, CDR2 YFSETQ. The CDR3 loop reads CASSVDRDTEAFF. The CDR3 DNA reads TGCGCCAGCAGCGTGGACAGGGACACTGAAGCTTTCTTT.

The chain has TRBV18 and TRBJ1-5, with 7 bases identical to TRBD1. V lost 5 bases to trimming and J lost 0 bases; unmatched junction nucleotides: 7. CDR1 and CDR2 from the germline V gene are KGHSH and LQKENI. The CDR3 is made up of 16 amino acids. The CDR3 loop reads CASSASGTDSNQPQHF. The CDR3 coding sequence is TGTGCCAGCTCAGCGTCCGGGACAGATAGCAATCAGCCCCAGCATTTT.

The rearrangement uses TRBV29-1 and TRBJ2-5, with 9 nucleotides matching TRBD2. Germline V lookup: CDR1 SQVTM, CDR2 ANQGSEA. The CDR3 is made up of 14 amino acids. V was pared by 4 bases and J by 4 bases, with 7 bases of the junction left unmatched. CDR3 sequence: CSVVGGGARETQYF. The CDR3 nucleotides read TGCAGCGTTGTGGGCGGGGGGGCCAGAGAGACCCAGTACTTC. Complete variable domain (other parts from reference TRBV29-1 and TRBJ2-5): SAVISQKPSRDICQRGTSLTIQCQVDSQVTMMFWYRQQPGQSLTLIATANQGSEATYESGFVIDKFPISRPNLTFSTLTVSNMSPEDSSIYLCSVVGGGARETQYFGPGTRLLVL.

This clone was counted only a few times. The chain has TRBV14 and TRBJ2-3; the D gene is possibly TRBD2 (5 bases). Trimming removed 8 bases from V and 2 bases from J, with 11 bases in between. CDR1 and CDR2 from the germline V gene are SGHDN and FVKESK. The CDR3 loop spans 13 amino acids. The CDR3 bases are TGTGCCAGCCAGACTATTCTCACAGATACGCAGTATTTT. Translated: CASQTILTDTQYF.

This clone showed up just a few times. The chain couples TRBV29-1 to TRBJ1-1; 8 bases are a match to TRBD1. V gave up 2 bases and J gave up 5 bases; unmatched junction bases: 4. This CDR3 is built from 13 residues. Germline CDR1 SQVTM, CDR2 ANQGSEA. CDR3 nucleotides: TGCAGCGTTGAATTACAGGGGGGAACTGAAGCTTTCTTT. Residues: CSVELQGGTEAFF.

In nucleotides, the CDR3 is TGTGCCAGCAGTCCCCCTACAGGGAACCATTCACCCCTCCACTTT. This encodes CASSPPTGNHSPLHF. The chain combines TRBV28 with TRBJ1-6; D perhaps matches TRBD1 (6 bases). CDR1 MDHEN and CDR2 SYDVKM come from the germline V gene. Trimming cost V 5 bases and J 8 bases, with 16 bases left between them. The CDR3 is made up of 15 amino acids.